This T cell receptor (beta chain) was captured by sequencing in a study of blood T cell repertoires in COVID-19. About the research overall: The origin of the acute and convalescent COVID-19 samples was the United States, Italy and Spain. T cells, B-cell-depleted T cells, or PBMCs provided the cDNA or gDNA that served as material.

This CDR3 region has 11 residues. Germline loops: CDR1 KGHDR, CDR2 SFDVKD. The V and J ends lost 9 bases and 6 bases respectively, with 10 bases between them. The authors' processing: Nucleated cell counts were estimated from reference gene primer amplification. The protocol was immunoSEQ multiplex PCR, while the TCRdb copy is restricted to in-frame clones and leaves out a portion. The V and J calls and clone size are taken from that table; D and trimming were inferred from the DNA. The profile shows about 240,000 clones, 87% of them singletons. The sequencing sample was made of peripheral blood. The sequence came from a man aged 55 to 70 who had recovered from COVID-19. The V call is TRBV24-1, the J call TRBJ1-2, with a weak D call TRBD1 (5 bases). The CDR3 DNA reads TGTGCCACCGGGACGGGAGATGGCTACACCTTC. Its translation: CATGTGDGYTF.